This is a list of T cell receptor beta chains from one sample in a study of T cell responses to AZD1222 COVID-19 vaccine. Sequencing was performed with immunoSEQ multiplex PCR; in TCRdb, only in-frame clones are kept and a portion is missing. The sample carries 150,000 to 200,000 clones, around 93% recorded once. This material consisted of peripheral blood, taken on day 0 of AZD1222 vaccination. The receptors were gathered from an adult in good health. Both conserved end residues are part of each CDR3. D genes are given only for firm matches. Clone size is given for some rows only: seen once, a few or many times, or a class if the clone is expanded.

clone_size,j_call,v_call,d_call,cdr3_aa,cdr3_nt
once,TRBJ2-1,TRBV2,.,CASSERAVNEQFF,TGTGCCAGCAGTGAAAGAGCAGTCAATGAGCAGTTCTTC
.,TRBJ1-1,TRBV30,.,CAWSIWDTEAFF,TGTGCCTGGAGTATATGGGACACTGAAGCTTTCTTT
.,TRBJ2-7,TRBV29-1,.,CSVEDRAGAPYEQYF,TGCAGCGTTGAAGATCGCGCAGGGGCCCCCTACGAGCAGTACTTC
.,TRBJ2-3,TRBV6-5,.,CASGGVDTQYF,TGTGCCAGCGGAGGGGTAGATACGCAGTATTTT
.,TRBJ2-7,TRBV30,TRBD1,CAWSATGAPYEQYF,TGTGCCTGGAGTGCTACAGGGGCTCCCTACGAGCAGTACTTC
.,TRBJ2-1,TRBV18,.,CASSPPHPAASYNEQFF,TGTGCCAGCTCACCACCCCACCCAGCGGCCTCCTACAATGAGCAGTTCTTC
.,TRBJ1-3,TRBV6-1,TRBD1,CASSELGTGWEVRRNTIYF,TGTGCCAGCAGTGAACTGGGGACAGGGTGGGAAGTGCGAAGGAACACCATATATTTT
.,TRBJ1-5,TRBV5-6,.,CARGHHQPQHF,TGTGCCAGGGGACATCACCAGCCCCAGCATTTT
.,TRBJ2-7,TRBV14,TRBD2,CASSPVGGDGYEQYF,TGTGCCAGCAGCCCCGTGGGGGGGGACGGGTACGAGCAGTACTTC
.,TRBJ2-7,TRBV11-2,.,CASSLEIAPAHEQYF,TGTGCCAGCAGCTTAGAGATAGCGCCGGCCCACGAGCAGTACTTC
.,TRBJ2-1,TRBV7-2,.,CASSLTVVTPNEQFF,TGTGCCAGCAGCTTAACGGTGGTTACGCCCAATGAGCAGTTCTTC
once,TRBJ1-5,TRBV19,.,CASSSAPRPGGSQPQHF,TGTGCCAGTAGTTCGGCGCCCAGGCCCGGCGGGAGTCAGCCCCAGCATTTT
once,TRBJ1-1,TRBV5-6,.,CASSLETEAFF,TGTGCCAGCAGCTTGGAAACTGAAGCTTTCTTT
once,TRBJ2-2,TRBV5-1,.,CASSNIPSGHSNTGELFF,TGCGCCAGCAGTAATATTCCCTCGGGACACTCGAACACCGGGGAGCTGTTTTTT
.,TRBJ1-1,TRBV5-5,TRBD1,CASSLGVDRGRGAFF,TGTGCCAGCAGCTTGGGCGTGGACAGGGGAAGGGGTGCTTTCTTT
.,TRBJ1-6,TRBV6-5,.,CASGFGGLGSPLHF,TGTGCCTCCGGGTTCGGGGGCCTTGGTTCACCCCTCCACTTT
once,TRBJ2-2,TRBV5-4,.,CASSATIGGTGELFF,TGTGCCAGCAGCGCAACCATAGGGGGCACCGGGGAGCTGTTTTTT
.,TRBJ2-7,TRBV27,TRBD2,CASSPGTSGSEEQYF,TGTGCCAGCAGTCCTGGGACTAGCGGGAGCGAAGAGCAGTACTTC
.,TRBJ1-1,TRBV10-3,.,CAISFQDTGPNTEAFF,TGTGCCATCAGCTTCCAGGACACGGGCCCCAACACTGAAGCTTTCTTT
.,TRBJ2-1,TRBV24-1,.,CATSDSSWQGGYNEQFF,TGTGCCACCAGTGATTCATCCTGGCAGGGGGGGTACAATGAGCAGTTCTTC
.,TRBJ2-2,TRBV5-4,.,CASSGTHRPNTGELFF,TGTGCCAGCTCCGGGACACACAGGCCGAACACCGGGGAGCTGTTTTTT
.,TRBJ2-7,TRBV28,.,CASSLSVAGWYEQYF,TGTGCCAGCAGTCTTTCGGTGGCAGGGTGGTACGAGCAGTACTTC
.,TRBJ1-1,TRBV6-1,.,CASSAQGAGVDTEAFF,TGTGCCAGCAGTGCCCAGGGCGCGGGGGTAGACACTGAAGCTTTCTTT